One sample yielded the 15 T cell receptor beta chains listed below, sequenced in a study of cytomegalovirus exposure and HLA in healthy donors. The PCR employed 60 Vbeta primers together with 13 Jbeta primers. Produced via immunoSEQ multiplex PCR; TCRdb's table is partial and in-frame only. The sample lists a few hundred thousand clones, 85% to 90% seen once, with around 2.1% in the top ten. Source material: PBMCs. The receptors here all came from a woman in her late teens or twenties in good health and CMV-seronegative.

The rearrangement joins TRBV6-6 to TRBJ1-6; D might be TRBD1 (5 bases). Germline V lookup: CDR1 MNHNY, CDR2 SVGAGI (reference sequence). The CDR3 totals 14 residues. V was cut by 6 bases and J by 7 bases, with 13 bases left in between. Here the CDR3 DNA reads TGTGCCAGCAGAGAGACAGACTCAAATTCACCCCTCCACTTT. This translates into CASRETDSNSPLHF.

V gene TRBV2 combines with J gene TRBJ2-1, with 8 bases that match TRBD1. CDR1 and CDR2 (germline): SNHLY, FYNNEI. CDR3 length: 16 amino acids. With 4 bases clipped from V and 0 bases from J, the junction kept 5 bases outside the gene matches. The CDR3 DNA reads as TGTGCCAGCAGTGGGGACAGGAAGAGCTCCTACAATGAGCAGTTCTTC. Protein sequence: CASSGDRKSSYNEQFF. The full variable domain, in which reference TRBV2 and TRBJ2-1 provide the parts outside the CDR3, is EPEVTQTPSHQVTQMGQEVILRCVPISNHLYFYWYRQILGQKVEFLVSFYNNEISEKSEIFDDQFSVERPDGSNFTLKIRSTKLEDSAMYFCASSGDRKSSYNEQFFGPGTRLTVL.

The CDR3 coding sequence is TGCGCCAGCAGCATACCTAGCTCAGATACGCAGTATTTT. This sequence encodes CASSIPSSDTQYF. The rearrangement joins TRBV5-1 to TRBJ2-3; possible D gene TRBD2, 5 bases. This CDR3 spans 13 amino acids. Germline V gives CDR1 SGHRS, CDR2 YFSETQ. V was clipped by 4 bases and J by 4 bases, with 10 bases between them.

As DNA, the CDR3 is TGTGCCAGCTCACTGACATATCCCTACGAGCAGTACTTC. It specifies CASSLTYPYEQYF. The V call is TRBV18, the J call TRBJ2-7; D is unresolved. V lost 4 bases and J lost 2, with 9 bases in between. Germline V CDR1 and CDR2: KGHSH, LQKENI. The CDR3 totals 13 residues.

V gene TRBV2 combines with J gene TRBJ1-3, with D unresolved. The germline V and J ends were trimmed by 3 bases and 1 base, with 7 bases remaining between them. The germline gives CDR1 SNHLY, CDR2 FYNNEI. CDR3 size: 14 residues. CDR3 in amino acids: CASSETLSGNTIYF. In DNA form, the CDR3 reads TGTGCCAGCAGTGAGACACTTTCTGGAAACACCATATATTTT.

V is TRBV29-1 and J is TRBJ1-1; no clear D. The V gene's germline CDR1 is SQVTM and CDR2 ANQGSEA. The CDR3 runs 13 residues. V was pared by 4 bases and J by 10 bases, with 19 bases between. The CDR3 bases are TGCAGCGTTGGTCTCGGCGGGAGCGGTATAGCTTTCTTT. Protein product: CSVGLGGSGIAFF.

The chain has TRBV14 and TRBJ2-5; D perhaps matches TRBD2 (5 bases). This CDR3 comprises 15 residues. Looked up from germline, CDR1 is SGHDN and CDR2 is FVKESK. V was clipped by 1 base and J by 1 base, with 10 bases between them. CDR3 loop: CASSQVRGFQETQYF. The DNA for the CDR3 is TGTGCCAGCAGCCAAGTCAGAGGGTTCCAAGAGACCCAGTACTTC.

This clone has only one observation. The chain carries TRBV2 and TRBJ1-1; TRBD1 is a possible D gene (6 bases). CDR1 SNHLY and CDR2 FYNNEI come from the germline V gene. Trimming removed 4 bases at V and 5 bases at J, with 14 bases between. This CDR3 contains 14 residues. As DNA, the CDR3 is TGTGCCAGCAGTGTGGGGACCAGGGGTACTGAAGCTTTCTTT. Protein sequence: CASSVGTRGTEAFF.

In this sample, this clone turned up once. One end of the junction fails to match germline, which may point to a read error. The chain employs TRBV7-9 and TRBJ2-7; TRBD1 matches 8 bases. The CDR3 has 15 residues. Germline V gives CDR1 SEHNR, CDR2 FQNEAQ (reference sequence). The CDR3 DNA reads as TGTTCCAGCAGCTTTTCGGGACAGGACTACTACGAGCAGTACTTC. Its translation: CSSSFSGQDYYEQYF.

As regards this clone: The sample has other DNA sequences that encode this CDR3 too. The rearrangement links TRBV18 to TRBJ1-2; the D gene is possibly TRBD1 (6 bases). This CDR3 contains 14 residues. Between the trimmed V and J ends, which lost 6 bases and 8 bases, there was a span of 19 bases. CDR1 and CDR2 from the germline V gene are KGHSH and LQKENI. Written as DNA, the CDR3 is TGTGCCAGCTCCCCGGGGGGGCGCCCCTACGGCTACACCTTC. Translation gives CASSPGGRPYGYTF.

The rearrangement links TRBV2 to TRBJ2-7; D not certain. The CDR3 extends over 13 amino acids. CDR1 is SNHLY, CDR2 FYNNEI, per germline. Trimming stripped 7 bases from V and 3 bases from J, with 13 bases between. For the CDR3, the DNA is TGTGCCAGCAAAAGCACACACTACTACGAGCAGTACTTC. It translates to CASKSTHYYEQYF. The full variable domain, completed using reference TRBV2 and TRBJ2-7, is EPEVTQTPSHQVTQMGQEVILRCVPISNHLYFYWYRQILGQKVEFLVSFYNNEISEKSEIFDDQFSVERPDGSNFTLKIRSTKLEDSAMYFCASKSTHYYEQYFGPGTRLTVT.

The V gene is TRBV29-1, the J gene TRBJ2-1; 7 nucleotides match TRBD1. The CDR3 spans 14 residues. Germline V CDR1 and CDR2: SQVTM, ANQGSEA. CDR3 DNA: TGCAGTGCCTCAGGGGGAAGCTCCTACAATGAGCAGTTCTTC. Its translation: CSASGGSSYNEQFF.

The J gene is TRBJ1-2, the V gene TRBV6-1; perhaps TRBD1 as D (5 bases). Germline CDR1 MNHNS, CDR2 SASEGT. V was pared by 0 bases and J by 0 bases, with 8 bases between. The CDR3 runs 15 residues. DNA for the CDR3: TGTGCCAGCAGTGAAGCGCGGACACCTAACTATGGCTACACCTTC. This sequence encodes CASSEARTPNYGYTF.

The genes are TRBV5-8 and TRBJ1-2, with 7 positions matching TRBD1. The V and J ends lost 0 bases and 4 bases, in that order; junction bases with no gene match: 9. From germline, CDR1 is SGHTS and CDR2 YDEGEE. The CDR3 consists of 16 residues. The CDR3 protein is CASSLESGTVSYGYTF. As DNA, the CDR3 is TGTGCCAGCAGCTTGGAATCCGGGACAGTTTCCTATGGCTACACCTTC.

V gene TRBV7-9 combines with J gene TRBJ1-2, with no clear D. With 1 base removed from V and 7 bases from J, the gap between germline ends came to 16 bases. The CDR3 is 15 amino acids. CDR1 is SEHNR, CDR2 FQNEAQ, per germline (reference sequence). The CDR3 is CASSLGVVEGSGYTF. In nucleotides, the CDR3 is TGTGCCAGCAGCTTAGGGGTTGTGGAGGGAAGTGGCTACACCTTC.